The rows below give T cell receptor beta chains drawn from one sample of a study of T cells in localized non-small cell lung cancer. Profiled with immunoSEQ multiplex PCR; TCRdb holds only in-frame clones, not every one. The table shows about 24,000 clones, with less than 90% occurring only once. Sequenced material: peripheral blood, taken before any cancer treatment. These receptors all stem from a male donor aged 60 or older with stage I squamous cell lung carcinoma. Each CDR3 is given with its conserved first and last residue. A D gene is named only where the DNA matches it firmly. Expanded clones are given a class, and other clones once, few, many or no size at all.

CDR3 length,clone size,V gene,J gene,D gene,CDR3 protein,CDR3 DNA
18,-,TRBV11-2,TRBJ1-4,TRBD1,CASSYPGHQGATNEKLFF,TGTGCCAGCAGTTACCCGGGACATCAGGGGGCAACTAATGAAAAACTGTTTTTT
15,-,TRBV11-1,TRBJ2-7,TRBD1,CASSLEGQGVYEQYF,TGTGCCAGCAGCTTAGAAGGACAGGGGGTCTACGAGCAGTACTTC
18,-,TRBV6-1,TRBJ1-2,-,CASSDFSNRLRTNYGYTF,TGTGCCAGCAGTGATTTTAGCAACAGATTACGAACTAACTATGGCTACACCTTC
14,few,TRBV10-3,TRBJ1-5,-,CAISESLSNQPQHF,TGTGCCATCAGTGAGTCACTCAGCAATCAGCCCCAGCATTTT
15,once,TRBV18,TRBJ2-7,TRBD1,CASSRSGTGSYEQYF,TGTGCCAGCTCACGGTCCGGGACAGGGTCCTACGAGCAGTACTTC
14,-,TRBV29-1,TRBJ2-7,-,CSVLNPSITYEQYF,TGCAGCGTCCTAAACCCGAGCATAACCTACGAGCAGTACTTC
12,-,TRBV7-2,TRBJ2-3,-,CASSSEGYTQYF,TGTGCCAGCAGCTCGGAGGGGTATACGCAGTATTTT
13,-,TRBV9,TRBJ1-2,-,CASSSRTAYGYTF,TGTGCCAGCAGCTCCCGGACAGCCTATGGCTACACCTTC
12,-,TRBV2,TRBJ2-7,-,CASRGTYYEQYF,TGTGCCAGCAGAGGCACTTACTACGAGCAGTACTTC
15,-,TRBV6-5,TRBJ2-1,TRBD2,CASSSWTSGRYEQFF,TGTGCCAGCAGCTCCTGGACTAGCGGGAGGTATGAGCAGTTCTTC
13,-,TRBV7-3,TRBJ2-3,-,CASSGGPTDTQYF,TGTGCCAGCAGCGGGGGGCCAACAGATACGCAGTATTTT
18,-,TRBV18,TRBJ2-2,-,CASSPELLEGANTGELFF,TGTGCCAGCTCACCAGAACTGCTGGAGGGAGCGAACACCGGGGAGCTGTTTTTT
17,once,TRBV6-1,TRBJ1-3,TRBD1,CASSVGQGAIPGNTIYF,TGTGCCAGCAGTGTCGGACAGGGGGCAATTCCTGGAAACACCATATATTTT